These 7 T cell receptor beta chains share one sample of origin, sequenced in a study of CD8 T cells in ankylosing spondylitis. TCRdb re-called the 5' RACE reads with MiXCR, one entry per CDR3 protein. The table includes 100,000 to 150,000 distinct CDR3 sequences, over 7% detected once. The sequenced sample consisted of blood, either unsorted or a sorted T cell fraction (not recorded which). The receptors stem from a male donor with ankylosing spondylitis or in good health (not recorded which).

Only a few counts were recorded for this clonotype. The CDR3 region has the DNA TGTGCCAGCAGCTTTAGTGGGACTGTTAGAGGCTACACCTTC. Translation gives CASSFSGTVRGYTF. The chain is built from TRBV7-2 and TRBJ1-2, with D maybe TRBD1 (5 bases). The V end lost 3 bases, the J end lost 8 bases, and 16 bases lay between the germline ends. The CDR3 totals 14 residues. Germline values: CDR1 SGHTA, CDR2 FQGNSA.

This clonotype was counted ten times or more. This chain joins TRBV5-1 and TRBJ2-1; D not resolved. Trimming cost V 1 base and J 6 bases, with 8 bases left between them. The germline V gene encodes CDR1 SGHRS and CDR2 YFSETQ. The CDR3 contains 13 residues. CDR3 DNA: TGCGCCAGCAGCTTGACTGTGGGCAATGAGCAGTTCTTC. Its protein is CASSLTVGNEQFF.

This clonotype was detected ten times or more. The chain joins TRBV20-1 to TRBJ2-1; 7 positions agree with TRBD2. The J segment lost 3 bases and the V segment lost 1 base, leaving 12 bases of the junction unmatched. CDR3 size: 17 residues. Germline V gene lookup returns CDR1 DFQATT and CDR2 SNEGSKA (reference sequence). DNA of the CDR3: TGCAGTGCTAGAGCCACCATTGGGCTAGCGGTCTACAATGAGCAGTTCTTC. This gives the protein CSARATIGLAVYNEQFF.

This clonotype has a count of ten or more. This chain connects TRBV5-5 to TRBJ2-7, with D hard to call. V gave up 2 bases and J gave up 0 bases, with 9 bases separating them. Germline V gene data show CDR1 as SGHKS and CDR2 as YYEKEE (reference sequence). This CDR3 spans 14 amino acids. CDR3 DNA: TGTGCCAGCAGCTTTATTTCGAGCTCCTACGAGCAGTACTTC. Its translation is CASSFISSSYEQYF.

This clonotype was counted many times. The chain employs TRBV5-1 and TRBJ2-3, with 7 bases aligning to TRBD2. Per the germline V gene, CDR1 is SGHRS and CDR2 is YFSETQ. V shed 3 bases and J 4 bases; nucleotides not matched to a gene: 2. The CDR3 runs to 13 residues. CDR3 bases: TGCGCCAGCAGCTACGGACTAGCAGATACGCAGTATTTT. Translating it yields CASSYGLADTQYF. The variable domain in full, completed from reference TRBV5-1 and TRBJ2-3, reads KAGVTQTPRYLIKTRGQQVTLSCSPISGHRSVSWYQQTPGQGLQFLFEYFSETQRNKGNFPGRFSGRQFSNSRSEMNVSTLELGDSALYLCASSYGLADTQYFGPGTRLTVL.

This clonotype showed up many times. A read error may account for a junction end that differs from germline. J is TRBJ2-1 and V is TRBV19, with 9 bases matching TRBD2. The CDR3 runs to 17 residues. Germline-derived CDR1 and CDR2 are LNHDA and SQIVND (reference sequence). The CDR3 DNA is TGTGCCAGTAGTGGTGATTCCGGGACTAGCTCCCACAATGAGCAGTTCTTC. Translating gives CASSGDSGTSSHNEQFF.

The chain links TRBV4-3 to TRBJ2-3, with TRBD2 as a possible D gene (6 bases). CDR1 LGHNA and CDR2 YSLEER come from the germline V gene. V was cut by 3 bases and J by 2 bases, with 18 bases left in between. The CDR3 loop spans 17 amino acids. The CDR3 is CASSHALTPGVTDTQYF. CDR3 sequence (DNA): TGCGCCAGCAGCCATGCTCTAACTCCGGGAGTCACAGATACGCAGTATTTT.